Included here is one T cell receptor beta chain sequence, with context. What it binds is unknown. This record belongs to a study of blood T cells in healthy people across ages. Per germline, CDR1 DFQATT and CDR2 SNEGSKA (reference sequence). With V trimmed by 2 bases and J by 4 bases, 13 bases remained unmatched. This CDR3 contains 16 residues. General study results and limits: Donor CMV status, an unknown factor, possibly confounded changes in expanded clonotypes. With naive T cell percentage, TCR beta diversity showed a strong correlation.

PCR was performed a second time for about 7 to 11 cycles using a sample-barcoded 5' primer and a J-beta primer mix. MiXCR, applied by TCRdb to the 5' RACE reads, yields one record per CDR3 protein. The sample lists about 620,000 distinct CDR3 sequences; roughly half were seen once. The V call is TRBV20-1, the J call TRBJ2-7; 8 bases agree with TRBD1. The sample taken for sequencing was blood. The TCR comes from a woman of 80 years or more in good health. The CDR3 here is CSARPGQGAFPYEQYF. The DNA for the CDR3 is TGCAGTGCTAGACCCGGACAGGGCGCCTTCCCATACGAGCAGTACTTC.